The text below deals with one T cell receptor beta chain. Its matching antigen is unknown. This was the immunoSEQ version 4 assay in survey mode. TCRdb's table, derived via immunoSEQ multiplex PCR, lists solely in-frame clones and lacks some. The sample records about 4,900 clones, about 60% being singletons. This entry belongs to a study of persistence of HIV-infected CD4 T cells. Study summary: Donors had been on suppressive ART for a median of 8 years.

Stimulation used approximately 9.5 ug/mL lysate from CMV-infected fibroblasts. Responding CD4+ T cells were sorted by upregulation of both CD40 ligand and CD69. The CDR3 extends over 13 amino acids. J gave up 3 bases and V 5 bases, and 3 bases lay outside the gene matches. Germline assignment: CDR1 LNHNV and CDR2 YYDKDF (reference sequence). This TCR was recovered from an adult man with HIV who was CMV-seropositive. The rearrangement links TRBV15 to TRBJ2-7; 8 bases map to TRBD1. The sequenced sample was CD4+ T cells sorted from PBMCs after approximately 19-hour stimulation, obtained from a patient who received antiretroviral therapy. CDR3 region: CATSQDRVYEQYF. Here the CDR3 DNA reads TGTGCCACCAGCCAGGACAGGGTCTACGAGCAGTACTTC.